The 16 T cell receptor beta chains below come from one sample, sequenced in a study of CD8 T cells in ankylosing spondylitis. The study, taken as a whole, reports: In ankylosing spondylitis blood, a motif of roughly eight highly homologous TCR beta variants appeared characteristic.

The antigens these receptors bind are not known. TCRdb passed the 5' RACE reads through MiXCR, listing each CDR3 protein once. The table shows over 400,000 distinct CDR3 sequences, with roughly a quarter occurring only once. Sequencing input: blood, either unsorted or a sorted T cell fraction (not recorded which). Every receptor here comes from a male donor with ankylosing spondylitis.

The rearrangement joins TRBV7-8 to TRBJ1-6; possibly TRBD1 for D (5 bases). The CDR3 has 17 amino acids. Looked up from germline, CDR1 is SGHVS and CDR2 is FQNEAQ. V was trimmed by 0 bases and J by 7 bases, leaving 16 bases between them. The CDR3 nucleotides read TGTGCCAGCAGCTTAGCGTCGGCAGGGCTCGGAAATTCACCCCTCCACTTT. It codes for CASSLASAGLGNSPLHF.

This chain connects TRBV3-1 to TRBJ1-6; 7 nucleotides line up with TRBD1. CDR3 length: 17 residues. Trimming took 2 bases from V and 7 from J; bases not matched to a gene: 11. CDR1 and CDR2 (germline): LGHDT, YNNKEL (reference sequence). The CDR3 DNA follows: TGTGCCAGCAGCCAACATTTTTCTGGGACAGACAATTCACCCCTCCACTTT. It encodes CASSQHFSGTDNSPLHF. Looking up the rest from reference TRBV3-1 and TRBJ1-6 gives the full variable domain: DTAVSQTPKYLVTQMGNDKSIKCEQNLGHDTMYWYKQDSKKFLKIMFSYNNKELIINETVPNRFSPKSPDKAHLNLHINSLELGDSAVYFCASSQHFSGTDNSPLHFGNGTRLTVT.

The genes are TRBV20-1 and TRBJ1-1; D possibly corresponds to TRBD1 (5 bases). V gave up 0 bases and J gave up 1 base, with 9 bases separating them. Germline lookup yields CDR1 DFQATT and CDR2 SNEGSKA (reference sequence). CDR3 size: 14 residues. The CDR3 nucleotides are TGCAGTGCTAGAGATCCGGGGCGGAACACTGAAGCTTTCTTT. Translating it yields CSARDPGRNTEAFF.

The chain recombines TRBV30 with TRBJ1-2; 7 bases fit TRBD1. CDR1 and CDR2 from the germline V gene are GTSNPN and SVGIG (reference sequence). The CDR3 contains 14 residues. Trimming at V came to 0 bases and at J to 6 bases, leaving 7 bases not matched to a gene. Written as DNA, the CDR3 is TGTGCCTGGAGTGTACGACAGGGAAGGGATGGCTACACCTTC. Translation gives CAWSVRQGRDGYTF.

The chain combines TRBV12-3 or TRBV12-4 with TRBJ2-5, with a possible D match to TRBD1 (6 bases). Trimming shortened V by 5 bases and J by 1 base, and 11 bases separated the two germline ends. The CDR3 length is 14 residues. CDR3 loop: CASSRTVLQETQYF. In nucleotides, the CDR3 is TGTGCCAGCAGTCGGACAGTTCTCCAAGAGACCCAGTACTTC.

The chain carries TRBV28 and TRBJ2-2; no firm D call. Per germline, CDR1 MDHEN and CDR2 SYDVKM. V gave up 7 bases and J gave up 2 bases, with 14 bases separating them. There are 15 residues in the CDR3. The CDR3 loop reads CASTPILPNTGELFF. CDR3 sequence (DNA): TGTGCCAGCACCCCAATACTCCCCAACACCGGGGAGCTGTTTTTT.

This clonotype was seen ten or more times. The chain joins TRBV3-1 to TRBJ2-1, with 11 positions matching TRBD2. Germline CDR1 reads LGHDT; CDR2 reads YNNKEL (reference sequence). The CDR3 consists of 17 residues. After removal of 4 bases from V and 7 bases from J, the junction contained 12 bases not matched to a gene. In DNA form, the CDR3 reads TGTGCCAGCAGCCGAATTCAAGGGACTAGCGGAGGGAATGAGCAGTTCTTC. Encoded protein: CASSRIQGTSGGNEQFF.

The rearrangement links TRBV12-3 or TRBV12-4 to TRBJ2-2, with D tentatively TRBD2 (5 bases). The CDR3 contains 16 residues. Trimming removed 7 bases from V and 5 bases from J, with 20 bases in between. CDR3 region: CASTFQIGGLTGELFF. CDR3 sequence (DNA): TGTGCCAGCACCTTCCAAATTGGCGGGTTGACCGGGGAGCTGTTTTTT.

This clonotype was seen a handful of times. The rearrangement uses TRBV10-3 and TRBJ1-1, with D perhaps matching TRBD1 (5 bases). There are 13 residues in the CDR3. V gave up 6 bases and J gave up 0 bases, with 8 bases separating them. Germline V lookup: CDR1 ENHRY, CDR2 SYGVKD. CDR3 nucleotides: TGTGCCATCAGCCGGGACTTGAACACTGAAGCTTTCTTT. This gives the protein CAISRDLNTEAFF.

The V gene is TRBV4-1, the J gene TRBJ1-2; no definite D call. The V end was cut by 2 bases, the J end by 7 bases, with 5 bases between. Germline V lookup: CDR1 MGHRA, CDR2 YSYEKL. The CDR3 contains 11 residues. The CDR3 sequence is CASSQKGGYTF. CDR3 in DNA: TGCGCCAGCAGCCAAAAAGGTGGCTACACCTTC.

This clonotype was observed a few times. This chain uses TRBV5-1 with TRBJ2-1; D may be TRBD1 (6 bases). The V and J ends lost 5 bases and 5 bases respectively, with 17 bases between them. Germline CDR1 SGHRS, CDR2 YFSETQ. This CDR3 spans 15 amino acids. CDR3 loop: CASRGPGAPHNEQFF. The CDR3 bases are TGCGCCAGCAGGGGGCCAGGGGCCCCTCACAATGAGCAGTTCTTC.

The gene calls are TRBV15 and TRBJ2-4; no clear D gene. Germline V gene data show CDR1 as LNHNV and CDR2 as YYDKDF (reference sequence). CDR3 length: 15 residues. V lost 3 bases and J 0 bases, leaving 9 bases between the germline ends. The CDR3 nucleotides read TGTGCCACCAGCAGGTTTACAGAAGCCAAAAACATTCAGTACTTC. This gives the protein CATSRFTEAKNIQYF.

The chain employs TRBV7-2 and TRBJ2-1, with no clear D. The CDR3 has 12 amino acids. The ends were cut back, 5 bases at V and 7 bases at J, with 9 bases in the middle. Germline V CDR1 and CDR2: SGHTA, FQGNSA. The CDR3 loop reads CASSRNRNEQFF. CDR3 DNA sequence: TGTGCCAGCAGCCGGAACCGAAATGAGCAGTTCTTC.

The sample holds a few counts of this clonotype. The chain uses TRBV7-2 and TRBJ2-5, with 13 bases that match TRBD2. V was clipped by 5 bases and J by 4 bases; unmatched bases: 4. Germline V CDR1 and CDR2: SGHTA, FQGNSA. This CDR3 has 15 residues. In DNA, the CDR3 is TGTGCCAGCAGCAAAGGACTAGCGGGAGCAGAGACCCAGTACTTC. It yields the protein CASSKGLAGAETQYF.

This chain links TRBV20-1 with TRBJ1-3, with D unresolved. This CDR3 comprises 13 residues. With 0 bases removed from V and 7 bases from J, the gap between germline ends came to 10 bases. The germline gives CDR1 DFQATT, CDR2 SNEGSKA (reference sequence). CDR3 region: CSARDVTENTIYF. The CDR3, as DNA: TGCAGTGCTAGAGATGTGACCGAGAACACCATATATTTT.

This clonotype was picked up a small number of times. The chain uses TRBV27 and TRBJ1-1, with D hard to call. Germline values: CDR1 MNHEY, CDR2 SMNVEV (reference sequence). This CDR3 has 15 amino acids. V was trimmed by 3 bases and J by 2 bases, leaving 13 bases between them. CDR3 DNA sequence: TGTGCCAGCAGTTTTTATTTTTGGCGTAACACTGAAGCTTTCTTT. It specifies CASSFYFWRNTEAFF.